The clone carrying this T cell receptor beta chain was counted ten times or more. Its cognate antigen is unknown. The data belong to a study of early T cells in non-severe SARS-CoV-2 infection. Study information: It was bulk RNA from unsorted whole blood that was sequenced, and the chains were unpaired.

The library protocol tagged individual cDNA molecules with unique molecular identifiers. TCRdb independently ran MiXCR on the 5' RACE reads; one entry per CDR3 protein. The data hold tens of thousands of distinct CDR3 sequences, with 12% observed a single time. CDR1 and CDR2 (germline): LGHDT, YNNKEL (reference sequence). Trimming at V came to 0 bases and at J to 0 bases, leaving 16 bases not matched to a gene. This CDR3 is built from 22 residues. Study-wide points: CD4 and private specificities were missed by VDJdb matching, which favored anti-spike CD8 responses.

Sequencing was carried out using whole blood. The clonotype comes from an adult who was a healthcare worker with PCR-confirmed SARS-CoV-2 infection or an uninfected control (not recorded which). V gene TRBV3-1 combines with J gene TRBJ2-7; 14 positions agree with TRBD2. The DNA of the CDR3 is TGTGCCAGCAGCCAAGAAACCGACGCCGGGACTAGCGGGGGCCCGAGCTCCTACGAGCAGTACTTC. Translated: CASSQETDAGTSGGPSSYEQYF.